This is a list of T cell receptor beta chains from one sample in a study of OX40 agonist ivuxolimab in advanced cancers. Sequencing used immunoSEQ multiplex PCR; TCRdb keeps in-frame clones, though not all of them. Of over 45,000 clones in the sample, approximately 83% were seen once. Sequenced material: CD4+ or CD8+ T cells sorted from blood, taken in a trial of the OX40 agonist ivuxolimab. These receptors were obtained from an adult with an advanced solid tumor such as melanoma, head and neck, liver or kidney cancer. Each CDR3 is given with its conserved first and last residue. A D gene is named only where the DNA matches it firmly.

CASSLKNWTGATTNYGYTF TRBV7-9 TRBD1
CAISSLRGGAFF TRBV10-3 -
CASSKEGTPALCEQYF TRBV21-1 -
CASRRGGGNTEAFF TRBV6-5 -
CASSEPPTRFYGYTF TRBV10-1 -
CASTPGTSGDTQYF TRBV19 TRBD2
CASSPRGLEAFF TRBV6-5 -
CASKGEREGKVETQYF TRBV19 TRBD2
CASSHRGGGADTQYF TRBV5-1 -
CASSFFSGDTDTQYF TRBV7-3 TRBD2
CASSLEREETQYF TRBV11-1 -
CASSGGKHYEQYF TRBV18 TRBD2
CASSIAKWQPQHF TRBV19 -
CASSGDRGRTEAFF TRBV6-6 TRBD1
CASSYQQGTGELFF TRBV6-5 -
CASSDRTATYGYTF TRBV7-9 -
CASSDGTSRYF TRBV2 TRBD2
CASSTNTANSGNTIYF TRBV7-9 -
CASRPGATSTDTQYF TRBV5-1 -
CASSGRSEGHNNEQFF TRBV5-1 -
CASSRRGRISTDTQYF TRBV11-2 -
CASSSGTNTEAFF TRBV7-2 -
CATQQGASYSPLHF TRBV10-2 TRBD1
CASSPPSGSFHNEQFF TRBV19 TRBD2
CASKPGVGSDEQYF TRBV7-8 -
CASSIGVAFNYGYTF TRBV19 -
CASSPTGGHTGELFF TRBV5-6 TRBD2
CASSYRTGYQETQYF TRBV5-1 TRBD1
CASSYLAADTQYF TRBV7-9 -
CASSPPGSYSGANVLTF TRBV18 -
CASSLVGGLGAKNIQYF TRBV5-1 -
CASSEEYGYTF TRBV2 -
CASSATGMGAEAFF TRBV6-1 TRBD1
CASNERQETQYF TRBV11-2 -
CASSRLRGPLTDTQYF TRBV14 TRBD1
CASSIGPAVNEKLFF TRBV19 -
CASSPGGVRNQPQHF TRBV2 -
CATERGGNTGELFF TRBV10-3 TRBD2
CASSIDGRLGGAGGHQETQYF TRBV19 TRBD2
CASSPGQATYNEQFF TRBV18 TRBD1
CASSFLLIAGEGADTQYF TRBV5-4 TRBD2
CASSPRTGAEQYF TRBV4-2 TRBD1
CASRGRMQFF TRBV12-1 -
CAWRSQGVVTSGRKETQYF TRBV30 TRBD2
CASSSQTGRHSPLHF TRBV28 TRBD1
CASRAFGGDEQFF TRBV5-6 -
CASLAGGTGELFF TRBV2 TRBD1
CASSPLIAGRRNNEQFF TRBV11-2 TRBD2
CASSHDQRGADTQYF TRBV5-4 TRBD2
CASSVGEGFLSTDTQYF TRBV9 -